These 23 T cell receptor beta chains were all obtained from the same sample, sequenced in a study of blood T cell repertoires in COVID-19. Libraries were prepared by immunoSEQ multiplex PCR; TCRdb keeps only in-frame clonotypes and omits some of them. The sample holds some 45,000 clones, about 92% seen once. Input material: peripheral blood. The receptors originated from a human donor in a cohort sampled during active COVID-19.

The V and J genes are TRBV9 and TRBJ2-7; TRBD2 is a possible D gene (6 bases). V dropped 0 bases and J dropped 0 bases, with 10 bases sitting between them. Germline CDR1 SGDLS, CDR2 YYNGEE. The length of the CDR3 is 15 residues. CDR3 DNA sequence: TGTGCCAGCAGCGTAGGTCTGCGGGGCTCCTACGAGCAGTACTTC. This encodes CASSVGLRGSYEQYF.

This sequence joins TRBV5-8 and TRBJ2-5; no clear D gene. CDR1 and CDR2 (germline): SGHTS, YDEGEE. The V end lost 2 bases, the J end lost 4 bases, and 3 bases lay between the germline ends. The CDR3 is made up of 11 amino acids. The CDR3: CASSFGETQYF. DNA of the CDR3: TGTGCCAGCAGCTTCGGAGAGACCCAGTACTTC.

The genes are TRBV6-5 and TRBJ2-5, with TRBD2 as a possible D gene (5 bases). The CDR3 covers 13 residues. Trimming shortened V by 6 bases and J by 1 base, and 9 bases separated the two germline ends. Per the germline V gene, CDR1 is MNHEY and CDR2 is SVGAGI. The CDR3 sequence: CASRGSGQETQYF. Here the CDR3 DNA reads TGTGCCAGCAGGGGGAGCGGCCAAGAGACCCAGTACTTC.

The rearrangement uses TRBV18 and TRBJ2-2; 7 bases fit TRBD1. With 5 bases clipped from V and 4 bases from J, the junction kept 7 bases outside the gene matches. Germline lookup yields CDR1 KGHSH and CDR2 LQKENI. This CDR3 is 15 amino acids long. CDR3 coding DNA: TGTGCCAGCTCAAGTGCGACAGGGTTCACCGGGGAGCTGTTTTTT. Translation gives CASSSATGFTGELFF.

This rearrangement joins TRBV15 to TRBJ1-1; D unresolved. This CDR3 comprises 13 residues. The germline V and J ends were trimmed by 1 base and 5 bases, with 8 bases remaining between them. CDR1 LNHNV and CDR2 YYDKDF come from the germline V gene (reference sequence). In nucleotides, the CDR3 is TGTGCCACCAGCAGAGGACGGGGTACTGAAGCTTTCTTT. Its translation: CATSRGRGTEAFF.

The chain carries TRBV6-5 and TRBJ1-6; a weak D match, TRBD1 (5 bases). Germline assignment: CDR1 MNHEY and CDR2 SVGAGI. Deletions cut 4 bases from V and 5 bases from J, with 12 bases between. CDR3 size: 15 residues. The CDR3 DNA follows: TGTGCCAGCAGTTCTTCAGGGCCTCATAATTCACCCCTCCACTTT. It translates to CASSSSGPHNSPLHF.

V is TRBV3-1 (or the pseudogene TRBV3-2) and J is TRBJ2-1; 9 positions match TRBD2. The trim removed 2 bases at V and 9 bases at J, leaving 8 bases unmatched. This CDR3 is 15 amino acids long. In germline, CDR1 is LGHDT, CDR2 YNNKEL (reference sequence). The CDR3 spells CASSQRGLASGEQFF. The CDR3 DNA sequence: TGTGCCAGCAGCCAACGTGGACTAGCGTCTGGTGAGCAGTTCTTC.

The chain has TRBV2 and TRBJ1-4; D unresolved. The CDR3 is made up of 14 amino acids. Deletions cut 0 bases from V and 7 bases from J, with 9 bases between. Germline loops: CDR1 SNHLY, CDR2 FYNNEI. The CDR3 coding sequence is TGTGCCAGCAGTGAAGCCCCGCGGGTTGAAAAACTGTTTTTT. Translating gives CASSEAPRVEKLFF.

The chain is built from TRBV9 and TRBJ1-1, with a possible D match to TRBD1 (5 bases). Germline V gives CDR1 SGDLS, CDR2 YYNGEE. CDR3 length equals 16 residues. V lost 4 bases and J 3 bases, leaving 19 bases between the germline ends. CDR3 sequence (DNA): TGTGCCAGCAGCCCTCACGCCTCCGGGGGGGACACTGAAGCTTTCTTT. Its translation is CASSPHASGGDTEAFF. Combining the CDR3 with reference TRBV9 and TRBJ1-1 gives the whole variable domain DSGVTQTPKHLITATGQRVTLRCSPRSGDLSVYWYQQSLDQGLQFLIQYYNGEERAKGNILERFSAQQFPDLHSELNLSSLELGDSALYFCASSPHASGGDTEAFFGQGTRLTVV.

The chain employs TRBV5-1 and TRBJ2-3; 7 nucleotides match TRBD2. CDR1 SGHRS and CDR2 YFSETQ come from the germline V gene. J was trimmed by 2 bases and V by 3 bases; bases with no gene match: 3. The CDR3 extends over 14 amino acids. CDR3 nucleotide sequence: TGCGCCAGCAGCTCCCTAGCGGACACAGATACGCAGTATTTT. It is translated as CASSSLADTDTQYF.

This rearrangement joins TRBV11-2 to TRBJ2-3; 13 bases align to TRBD2. The germline CDR1 and CDR2 sequences are SGHAT and FQNNGV. The CDR3 has 17 residues. J lost 0 bases, V lost 7 bases, and 7 bases had no gene match. CDR3: CASTWAGLAGSTDTQYF. CDR3 DNA sequence: TGTGCCAGCACATGGGCGGGACTAGCGGGAAGCACAGATACGCAGTATTTT.

V gene TRBV5-6 combines with J gene TRBJ2-5; D unclear. From germline, CDR1 is SGHDT and CDR2 YYEEEE. Trimming cost V 2 bases and J 5 bases, with 7 bases left between them. There are 12 residues in the CDR3. CDR3 amino acids: CASSFAGETQYF. The CDR3 nucleotides are TGTGCCAGCAGCTTTGCCGGGGAGACCCAGTACTTC.

The chain recombines TRBV23-1 with TRBJ1-5; 7 positions match TRBD1. TRBV23-1 is flagged as an ORF with uncertain function. The CDR3 length is 15 residues. Trimming removed 6 bases from V and 4 bases from J; junction bases left unmatched: 9. For the CDR3, the DNA is TGCGCCAGCAGCCTGACAGGGTTTAAGAATCAGCCCCAGCATTTT. Its protein product is CASSLTGFKNQPQHF.

The V and J genes are TRBV9 and TRBJ1-1, with 8 positions matching TRBD1. Germline V gene lookup returns CDR1 SGDLS and CDR2 YYNGEE. The length of the CDR3 is 14 residues. J lost 7 bases, V lost 3 bases, and 8 bases had no gene match. CDR3 nucleotide sequence: TGTGCCAGCAGCGCACAGACAGGGGACGGTGAAGCTTTCTTT. It encodes CASSAQTGDGEAFF.

J is TRBJ2-1 and V is TRBV30; 13 positions match TRBD2. The ends lost 0 bases at V and 7 bases at J; junction bases unmatched: 3. The CDR3 is 15 residues long. CDR1 is GTSNPN and CDR2 is SVGIG in the germline V gene (reference sequence). CDR3 sequence reads: CAWSVMGLAGNEQFF. Written as DNA, the CDR3 is TGTGCCTGGAGTGTGATGGGACTAGCGGGGAATGAGCAGTTCTTC.

V is TRBV2 and J is TRBJ2-4, with TRBD2 matching over 9 bases. Looked up from germline, CDR1 is SNHLY and CDR2 is FYNNEI. The CDR3 consists of 15 residues. After removal of 4 bases from V and 7 bases from J, the junction contained 8 bases not matched to a gene. The CDR3: CASSARGTSSNIQYF. The CDR3 DNA is TGTGCCAGCAGTGCTAGAGGGACTAGCAGCAACATTCAGTACTTC.

This clone was detected a few times. Here the CDR3 reads CASRPTGVSQPQHF. CDR3 DNA sequence: TGTGCCAGCAGACCGACAGGGGTGAGTCAGCCCCAGCATTTT. The chain couples TRBV28 to TRBJ1-5; 8 nucleotides match TRBD1. The ends lost 6 bases at V and 6 bases at J; junction bases unmatched: 7. CDR1 is MDHEN and CDR2 is SYDVKM in the germline V gene. This CDR3 region has 14 residues.

This rearrangement joins TRBV20-1 to TRBJ2-7; no clear D. Germline V CDR1 and CDR2: DFQATT, SNEGSKA (reference sequence). V lost 3 bases, J lost 2 bases, and 14 bases lay in between. The CDR3 consists of 14 residues. DNA of the CDR3: TGCAGTGCTAGTCCCCCAGAAAATGCCTACGAGCAGTACTTC. This codes for CSASPPENAYEQYF.

The chain employs TRBV12-3 or TRBV12-4 and TRBJ1-4, with TRBD1 as a possible D gene (5 bases). Trimming took off 3 bases at V and 8 bases at J, with 10 bases between the two ends. This CDR3 has 13 residues. CDR3: CASSFRVGEKLFF. The CDR3 nucleotides read TGTGCCAGCAGTTTCAGGGTTGGGGAAAAACTGTTTTTT.

The gene calls are TRBV4-3 and TRBJ2-1; 10 nucleotides agree with TRBD2. The CDR3 length is 16 residues. The trim removed 0 bases at V and 8 bases at J, leaving 7 bases unmatched. CDR1 is LGHNA, CDR2 YSLEER, per germline. CDR3 bases: TGCGCCAGCAGCCAAGATAGGGGGACTAGCGTTTATGAGCAGTTCTTC. Its translation is CASSQDRGTSVYEQFF.

The chain uses TRBV4-1 and TRBJ2-7, with 11 positions matching TRBD1. The CDR3 spans 15 residues. Germline V gene sequence: CDR1 MGHRA, CDR2 YSYEKL. With V trimmed by 1 base and J by 1 base, 0 bases remained unmatched. This CDR3 reads CASSQGDRGSYEQYF. CDR3 in DNA: TGCGCCAGCAGCCAAGGGGACAGGGGGTCCTACGAGCAGTACTTC.

The chain employs TRBV6-5 and TRBJ2-3, with a possible D match to TRBD1 (6 bases). Per germline, CDR1 MNHEY and CDR2 SVGAGI. The CDR3 runs 15 residues. Trimming shortened V by 6 bases and J by 0 bases, and 13 bases separated the two germline ends. The CDR3 nucleotides read TGTGCCAGCAGCCGCGGACAGACTAGCACAGATACGCAGTATTTT. This sequence encodes CASSRGQTSTDTQYF.

The CDR3: CATKDRTGGPNQPQHF. The CDR3 DNA is TGTGCCACCAAGGATCGAACAGGGGGACCAAATCAGCCCCAGCATTTT. The gene calls are TRBV15 and TRBJ1-5, with 8 nucleotides matching TRBD1. This CDR3 has 16 residues. Germline loops: CDR1 LNHNV, CDR2 YYDKDF (reference sequence). J gave up 4 bases and V 7 bases, and 12 bases lay outside the gene matches.